This T cell receptor beta chain is from a study of CD8 T cells in ankylosing spondylitis. Study-wide results and limits: A motif of fewer than ten highly homologous TCR beta variants was seen as apparently characteristic of ankylosing spondylitis blood.

TCRdb reprocessed the 5' RACE reads via MiXCR and lists one record per CDR3 protein. The data show 750,000 to 850,000 distinct CDR3 sequences, about an eighth seen once. Remarks on this clonotype: Its antigen is still unknown.

Sequences were obtained from blood, either unsorted or a sorted T cell fraction (not recorded which). The sequence was obtained from a male donor with ankylosing spondylitis.

As DNA, the CDR3 is TGTGCCAGCAGTCCTGAATGGGGACTGGGGTTATACGAGCAGTACTTC. This gives the protein CASSPEWGLGLYEQYF. This sequence joins TRBV6-4 and TRBJ2-7; a possible D gene is TRBD2 (6 bases). Trimming cost V 5 bases and J 4 bases, with 21 bases left between them. The CDR3 totals 16 residues. Germline CDR1 MRHNA, CDR2 SNTAGT.